This entry lists 22 T cell receptor beta chains sequenced from one sample in a study of tumor and adjacent non-tumor tissue in lung cancer. TCRbeta libraries were built with three rounds of nested PCR, modified from ARM-PCR. TCRdb processed the multiplex PCR reads anew with MiXCR; each CDR3 protein has one entry. Of tens of thousands of distinct CDR3 sequences listed, around 60% were seen once; the top ten hold around 20%. This sample's RNA came from whole unsorted tissue. The specimen sequenced was lung tumor tissue. The origin of the receptors is a man aged 50 to 60 with non-small cell lung cancer.

This clonotype was recorded a few times. A read error may explain this, as a much larger clone is one base away. This sequence joins TRBV6-2 or TRBV6-3 and TRBJ2-7, with 10 bases matching TRBD1. The CDR3 loop spans 12 amino acids. V lost 8 bases and J lost 7; bases outside the gene matches: 5. The germline gives CDR1 MNHEY, CDR2 SVGEGT. In nucleotides, the CDR3 is TGTGCCAGCGGAAGGGACAGGGGAGAGCAGTACTTC. Its protein product is CASGRDRGEQYF.

By share of the sample, this clonotype is medium-sized. This chain joins TRBV11-2 and TRBJ2-3; 7 bases align to TRBD2. CDR1 is SGHAT, CDR2 FQNNGV, per germline. CDR3 length: 18 amino acids. V shed 1 base and J 0 bases; nucleotides not matched to a gene: 10. The CDR3 spells CASSLVSGSGSSTDTQYF. The CDR3 bases are TGTGCCAGCAGCTTAGTATCTGGTAGCGGGTCTAGCACAGATACGCAGTATTTT.

The J gene is TRBJ2-3, the V gene TRBV29-1; TRBD1 aligns across 9 bases. Per the germline V gene, CDR1 is SQVTM and CDR2 is ANQGSEA. The CDR3 is made up of 13 amino acids. V gave up 7 bases and J gave up 2 bases; unmatched junction bases: 4. CDR3 in amino acids: CSDTGGHTDTQYF. Written as DNA, the CDR3 is TGCAGCGATACAGGGGGCCACACAGATACGCAGTATTTT.

The rearrangement uses TRBV2 and TRBJ2-7; 15 bases match TRBD2. The V gene's germline CDR1 is SNHLY and CDR2 FYNNEI. After removal of 6 bases from V and 4 bases from J, the junction contained 4 bases not matched to a gene. The CDR3 totals 15 residues. CDR3 DNA sequence: TGTGCCAGCAGGCCGGGACTAGCGGGAGGATACGAGCAGTACTTC. Its protein is CASRPGLAGGYEQYF.

Only a few counts were recorded for this clonotype. This clone may be a read error of a much larger clone one base away. Since the CDR3 does not end with the conserved phenylalanine or tryptophan, this likely comes from a read error. The rearrangement links TRBV12-3 or TRBV12-4 to TRBJ2-7; D not resolved. This CDR3 has 13 amino acids. With 5 bases removed from V and 3 bases from J, the gap between germline ends came to 11 bases. CDR3 loop: CASSIPPVYEQYS. The DNA for the CDR3 is TGTGCCAGCAGTATTCCTCCAGTCTACGAGCAGTACTCC.

This clonotype came up many times. V gene TRBV6-1 combines with J gene TRBJ1-1, with D perhaps TRBD1 (6 bases). Per germline, CDR1 MNHNS and CDR2 SASEGT. Trimming took off 8 bases at V and 1 base at J, with 11 bases between the two ends. The CDR3 runs to 13 residues. The CDR3 DNA is TGTGCCAGCGCCCGGGACACGAACACTGAAGCTTTCTTT. This translates into CASARDTNTEAFF.

A remark on this clonotype: The junction does not match germline at one end; this may be a read error. This chain connects TRBV4-1 to TRBJ1-2; a possible D gene is TRBD1 (6 bases). The CDR3 length is 16 residues. The germline gives CDR1 MGHRA, CDR2 YSYEKL. The CDR3 coding sequence is TGCGCCAGCAACCAAGGGCTTACAGGGACCGTCTATGGCTACACCTTC. This encodes CASNQGLTGTVYGYTF.

This clonotype was counted many times. The rearrangement links TRBV14 to TRBJ2-7; unclear D gene. Germline-derived CDR1 and CDR2 are SGHDN and FVKESK. With 4 bases removed from V and 6 bases from J, the gap between germline ends came to 16 bases. CDR3 length: 14 amino acids. As DNA, the CDR3 is TGTGCCAGCAGCCTAGGCCTTTTTGGATCCGAGCAGTACTTC. It codes for CASSLGLFGSEQYF.

Comments on this clonotype: A read error may produce the germline difference seen at one junction end. V gene TRBV5-1 combines with J gene TRBJ1-5; D gene uncertain. CDR1 and CDR2 (germline): SGHRS, YFSETQ. This CDR3 spans 13 amino acids. The CDR3 region has the DNA TGCGCCAGCAGCTTGAGCTGTGATCAGCCACAGCATTTT. It yields the protein CASSLSCDQPQHF.

This clonotype was found once. The junction departs from germline at one end; a sequencing error may be responsible. V and J are TRBV5-6 and TRBJ2-2; weak D call: TRBD2 (5 bases). From germline, CDR1 is SGHDT and CDR2 YYEEEE. This CDR3 has 14 residues. CDR3 in amino acids: CASTLSRNTGEMFF. The CDR3, as DNA: TGTGCCAGCACCCTGTCTAGAAACACCGGGGAGATGTTTTTT.

As concerns this clonotype: The conserved phenylalanine or tryptophan is not found at the CDR3 terminus, so this likely reflects a read error. CDR3 amino acids: CARLGARGYTL. For the CDR3, the DNA is TGTGCCCGATTGGGGGCGCGTGGCTACACCCTC. The V call is TRBV11-3, the J call TRBJ1-2; D possibly corresponds to TRBD1 (6 bases). The CDR3 sequence is 11 residues long. Trimming stripped 11 bases from V and 7 bases from J, with 14 bases between. Germline V gene lookup returns CDR1 SGHNT and CDR2 YENEEA.

On this clonotype itself: One junction end disagrees with the germline gene, perhaps due to a read error. The chain recombines TRBV28 with TRBJ1-1; D possibly corresponds to TRBD1 (5 bases). This CDR3 has 14 residues. Per the germline V gene, CDR1 is MDHEN and CDR2 is SYDVKM. The CDR3 spells CASSLGGADTEAVF. In nucleotides, the CDR3 is TGTGCCAGCAGTTTAGGAGGGGCGGACACTGAAGCTGTCTTT.

The chain has TRBV5-6 and TRBJ2-6; D gene unclear. The germline V gene has CDR1 SGHDT and CDR2 YYEEEE. The CDR3 is 14 amino acids. Trimming took off 4 bases at V and 4 bases at J, with 9 bases between the two ends. The CDR3 reads CASSTPLGANVLTF. CDR3 nucleotides: TGTGCCAGCAGCACCCCCCTCGGGGCCAACGTCCTGACTTTC.

Points on this clonotype: A junction end diverges from the germline sequence, so it may reflect a read error. The chain joins TRBV6-5 to TRBJ2-2, with D hard to call. Germline assignment: CDR1 MNHEY and CDR2 SVGAGI. CDR3 length equals 15 residues. CDR3 protein: CSSSYRQNPPGELFF. CDR3 DNA sequence: TGTTCCAGCAGTTACCGACAAAATCCACCCGGGGAGCTGTTTTTT.

About this clonotype: The germline gene is not matched at one end of the junction; a read error may be the cause. This chain uses TRBV30 with TRBJ1-5; the D gene is possibly TRBD1 (5 bases). Germline values: CDR1 GTSNPN, CDR2 SVGIG (reference sequence). CDR3 length: 14 amino acids. This chain's CDR3 is CVWRPLWGDQPQHF. CDR3 nucleotide sequence: TGTGTCTGGCGACCACTTTGGGGCGATCAGCCCCAGCATTTT.

Remarks on this clonotype: This may arise from a read error, as a much more abundant clone is one base away. The genes are TRBV6-6 and TRBJ1-2; no firm D call. This CDR3 contains 13 residues. Germline V gives CDR1 MNHNY, CDR2 SVGAGI (reference sequence). The CDR3 loop reads CASRDGSGYCYTF. CDR3 in DNA: TGTGCCAGCAGGGACGGGTCCGGCTATTGCTACACCTTC.

With respect to this clonotype: The CDR3 carries no conserved terminal phenylalanine or tryptophan, so it likely arises from a read error. V gene TRBV2 combines with J gene TRBJ2-5, with unresolved D. Germline loops: CDR1 SNHLY, CDR2 FYNNEI. The V gene lost 6 bases and the J gene lost 2 bases, with 4 bases spanning the gap. The CDR3 loop spans 11 amino acids. CDR3 sequence: CASRVQETQYL. CDR3 DNA sequence: TGTGCCAGCAGGGTACAAGAGACCCAGTACCTC.

Details on this clonotype: A read error may explain this, as a much larger clone is one base away. V and J are TRBV6-2 or TRBV6-3 and TRBJ1-1; D gene uncertain. Germline CDR1 is MNHEY and CDR2 is SVGEGT. The CDR3 totals 15 residues. V was clipped by 2 bases and J by 10 bases, with 20 bases between them. The CDR3 nucleotides read TGTGCCAGCAGTTACAGAGCGGAAGCGGGGTCTGGAGCTTTCTTT. Amino acids: CASSYRAEAGSGAFF.

This chain connects TRBV10-1 to TRBJ2-5, with 9 bases fitting TRBD1. Per the germline V gene, CDR1 is WNHNN and CDR2 is SYGVQD (reference sequence). This CDR3 comprises 14 residues. DNA of the CDR3: TGCGTCAGTAGTACATCGACAGGGGGGAAGACCCAGTACTTC. Its protein is CVSSTSTGGKTQYF.

The chain couples TRBV7-3 to TRBJ2-2, with TRBD1 identical over 10 bases. The CDR3 length is 15 residues. V was pared by 5 bases and J by 9 bases, with 9 bases of the junction left unmatched. The germline V gene has CDR1 SGHTA and CDR2 FQGTGA. This CDR3 reads CASSRGTGDAWELFF. DNA for the CDR3: TGTGCCAGCAGCCGCGGGACAGGGGATGCCTGGGAGCTGTTTTTT.

This clonotype was detected many times. CDR3: CASSYSGKGYEQYF. CDR3 coding DNA: TGTGCCAGCAGTTACTCAGGGAAAGGCTACGAGCAGTACTTC. V gene TRBV28 combines with J gene TRBJ2-7, with a possible D match to TRBD1 (5 bases). Trimming removed 4 bases from V and 3 bases from J, with 13 bases in between. The germline V gene has CDR1 MDHEN and CDR2 SYDVKM. The CDR3 consists of 14 residues.

Worth noting for this clonotype: One base away lies a much larger clone, so this may be a sequencing read error. This chain links TRBV4-2 with TRBJ1-4, with D hard to call. CDR1 is LGHNA and CDR2 is YNFKEQ in the germline V gene. The CDR3 runs to 18 residues. Between the trimmed V and J ends, which lost 1 base and 0 bases, there was a span of 15 bases. The DNA of the CDR3 is TGTGCCAGCAGCCAAGTTTTTAATCTAGCCGCAACTAATGAAAAACTGTTTTTT. The encoded protein is CASSQVFNLAATNEKLFF.